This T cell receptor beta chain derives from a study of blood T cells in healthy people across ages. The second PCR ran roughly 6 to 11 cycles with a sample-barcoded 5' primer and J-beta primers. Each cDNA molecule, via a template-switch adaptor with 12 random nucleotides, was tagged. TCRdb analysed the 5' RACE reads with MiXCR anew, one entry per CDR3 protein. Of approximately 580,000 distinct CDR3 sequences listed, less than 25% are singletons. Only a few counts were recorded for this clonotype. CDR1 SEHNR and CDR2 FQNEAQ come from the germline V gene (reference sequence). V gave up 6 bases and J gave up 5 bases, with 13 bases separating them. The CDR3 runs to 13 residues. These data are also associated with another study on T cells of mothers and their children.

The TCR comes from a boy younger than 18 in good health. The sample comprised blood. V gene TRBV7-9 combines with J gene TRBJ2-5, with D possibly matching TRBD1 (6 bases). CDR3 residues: CASRPTGWETQYF. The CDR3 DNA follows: TGTGCCAGCAGGCCAACAGGGTGGGAGACCCAGTACTTC.